This TCR beta chain was found in a study of blood T cells in healthy people across ages. Study-wide context: About one barcoded beta molecule per two T cells came from capture by template switching. The study's findings and limits: Both higher diversity and more naive CD4+ cells marked long-lived donors when set against aged donors.

A sample-barcoded 5' primer and a J-beta primer mix were used in a second PCR of roughly 6 to 12 cycles. Every cDNA molecule carried a tag from a template-switch adaptor bearing 12 random nucleotides. TCRdb reprocessed the 5' RACE reads via MiXCR and lists one record per CDR3 protein. The sample lists hundreds of thousands of distinct CDR3 sequences, about 54% occurring once. Comments on this clonotype: Its cognate antigen is unknown.

V was pared by 6 bases and J by 1 base, with 9 bases of the junction left unmatched. The CDR3 consists of 15 residues. In germline, CDR1 is DFQATT, CDR2 SNEGSKA (reference sequence). This chain uses TRBV20-1 with TRBJ2-3; 8 bases are shared with TRBD1. Source material: blood. This receptor was obtained from a man between 60 and 75 years old in good health. CDR3 nucleotide sequence: TGCAGTGCAGGGGACAGGCTACGAGGCACAGATACGCAGTATTTT. It translates to CSAGDRLRGTDTQYF.